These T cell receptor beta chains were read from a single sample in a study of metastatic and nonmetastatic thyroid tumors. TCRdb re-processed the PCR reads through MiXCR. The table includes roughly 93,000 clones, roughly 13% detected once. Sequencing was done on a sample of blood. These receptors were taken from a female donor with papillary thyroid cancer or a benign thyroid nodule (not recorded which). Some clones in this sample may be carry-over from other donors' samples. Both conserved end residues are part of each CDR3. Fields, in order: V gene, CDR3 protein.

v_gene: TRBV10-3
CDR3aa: CAISESQGVGANVLTF

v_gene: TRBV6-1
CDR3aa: CASSAGGGTDTQYF

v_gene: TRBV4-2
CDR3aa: CASSQEGDSVSGELFF

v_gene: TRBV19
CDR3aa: CASSTQERGLVETQYF

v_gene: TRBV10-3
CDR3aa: CAINPGQGYYGYTF

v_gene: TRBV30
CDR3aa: CAWSRDRGHQPQHF

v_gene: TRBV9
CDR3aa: CASSPGTGAQPQHF

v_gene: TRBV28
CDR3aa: CASSFPDSSYEQYF

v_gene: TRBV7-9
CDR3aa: CASSPISGTRETQYF

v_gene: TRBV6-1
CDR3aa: CASRVGANTGELFF

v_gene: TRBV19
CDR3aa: CASSINAKNIQYF

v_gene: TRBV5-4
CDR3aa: CASSPEGVAYGYTF

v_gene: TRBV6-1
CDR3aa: CASRRDRGFVTEAFF